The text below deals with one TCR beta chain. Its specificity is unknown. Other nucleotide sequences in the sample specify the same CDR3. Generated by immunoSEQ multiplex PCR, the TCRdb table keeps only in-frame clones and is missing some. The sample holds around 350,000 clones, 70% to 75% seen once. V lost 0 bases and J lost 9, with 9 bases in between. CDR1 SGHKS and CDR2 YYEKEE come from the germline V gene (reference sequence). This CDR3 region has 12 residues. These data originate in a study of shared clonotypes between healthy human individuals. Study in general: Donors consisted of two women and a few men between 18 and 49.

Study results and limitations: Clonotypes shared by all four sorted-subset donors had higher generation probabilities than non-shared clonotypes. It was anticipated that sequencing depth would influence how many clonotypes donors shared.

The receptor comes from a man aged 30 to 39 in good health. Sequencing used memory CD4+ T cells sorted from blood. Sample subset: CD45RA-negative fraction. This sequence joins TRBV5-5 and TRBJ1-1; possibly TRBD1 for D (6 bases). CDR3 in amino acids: CASSLGQGKAFF. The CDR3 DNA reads TGTGCCAGCAGCTTGGGCCAGGGGAAAGCTTTCTTT.